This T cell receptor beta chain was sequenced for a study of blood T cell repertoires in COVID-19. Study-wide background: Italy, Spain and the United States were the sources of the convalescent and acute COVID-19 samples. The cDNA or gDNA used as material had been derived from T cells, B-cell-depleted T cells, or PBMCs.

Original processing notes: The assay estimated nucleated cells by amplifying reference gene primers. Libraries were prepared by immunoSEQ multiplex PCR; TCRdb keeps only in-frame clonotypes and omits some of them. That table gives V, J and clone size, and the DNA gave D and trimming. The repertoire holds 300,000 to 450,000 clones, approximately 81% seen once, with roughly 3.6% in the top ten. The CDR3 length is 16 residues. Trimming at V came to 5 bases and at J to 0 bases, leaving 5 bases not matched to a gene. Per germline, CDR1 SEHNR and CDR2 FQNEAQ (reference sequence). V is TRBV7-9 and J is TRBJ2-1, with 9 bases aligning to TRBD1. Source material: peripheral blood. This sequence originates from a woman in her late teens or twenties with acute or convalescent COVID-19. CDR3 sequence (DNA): TGTGCCAGCAGCGCTGAGGACAGGGGCTCCTACAATGAGCAGTTCTTC. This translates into CASSAEDRGSYNEQFF.